This is a list of T cell receptor beta chains from one sample in a study of blood T cell repertoires in COVID-19. Profiled with immunoSEQ multiplex PCR; TCRdb holds only in-frame clones, not every one. The table has around 100,000 clones, about 86% seen once; the top ten hold around 5%. The material sequenced was peripheral blood. These receptors were collected from a human donor in a cohort sampled during active COVID-19. Each CDR3 is given with its conserved first and last residue. The order of the fields is J gene, V gene, D gene, clone size, CDR3 protein, CDR3 DNA. A D gene is named only where the DNA matches it firmly. Not every row has a clone size; where given, it reads once, few, many or a size class.

J gene: TRBJ2-5; V gene: TRBV18; D gene: .; clone size: .; CDR3 protein: CASSEQLAEETQYF; CDR3 DNA: TGTGCCAGCTCCGAACAATTAGCGGAAGAGACCCAGTACTTC
J gene: TRBJ2-1; V gene: TRBV14; D gene: TRBD2; clone size: .; CDR3 protein: CASSRGTSGSADEQFF; CDR3 DNA: TGTGCCAGCAGCCGCGGGACTAGCGGGTCTGCGGATGAGCAGTTCTTC
J gene: TRBJ1-4; V gene: TRBV7-2; D gene: .; clone size: .; CDR3 protein: CASSLGGLTNEKLFF; CDR3 DNA: TGTGCCAGCAGCTTAGGGGGACTCACTAATGAAAAACTGTTTTTT
J gene: TRBJ1-1; V gene: TRBV5-1; D gene: TRBD1; clone size: once; CDR3 protein: CASSWDRGRNTEAFF; CDR3 DNA: TGCGCCAGCAGCTGGGACAGGGGGAGGAACACTGAAGCTTTCTTT
J gene: TRBJ1-5; V gene: TRBV14; D gene: .; clone size: .; CDR3 protein: CASSQDRGQPQHF; CDR3 DNA: TGTGCCAGCAGCCAAGATCGGGGGCAGCCCCAGCATTTT
J gene: TRBJ1-2; V gene: TRBV6-5; D gene: .; clone size: .; CDR3 protein: CASRYPRGVGYGYTF; CDR3 DNA: TGTGCCAGCCGCTATCCGCGGGGGGTGGGCTATGGCTACACCTTC
J gene: TRBJ2-3; V gene: TRBV2; D gene: .; clone size: .; CDR3 protein: CASGSADTSTDTQYF; CDR3 DNA: TGTGCCAGCGGGTCAGCGGATACTAGCACAGATACGCAGTATTTT
J gene: TRBJ2-7; V gene: TRBV19; D gene: TRBD1; clone size: .; CDR3 protein: CASRADRGESEQYF; CDR3 DNA: TGTGCCAGTAGGGCGGACAGGGGAGAATCCGAGCAGTACTTC
J gene: TRBJ2-2; V gene: TRBV4-1; D gene: .; clone size: .; CDR3 protein: CASSQEGNTGELFF; CDR3 DNA: TGCGCCAGCAGCCAAGAGGGCAACACCGGGGAGCTGTTTTTT
J gene: TRBJ1-1; V gene: TRBV7-2; D gene: TRBD1; clone size: .; CDR3 protein: CASSRRTGGDTEAFF; CDR3 DNA: TGTGCCAGCAGCCGCCGGACAGGGGGGGACACTGAAGCTTTCTTT
J gene: TRBJ1-5; V gene: TRBV11-2; D gene: .; clone size: .; CDR3 protein: CASSLWSDQPQHF; CDR3 DNA: TGTGCCAGCAGCTTATGGTCGGATCAGCCCCAGCATTTT
J gene: TRBJ2-7; V gene: TRBV18; D gene: .; clone size: .; CDR3 protein: CASSPQGFDEQYF; CDR3 DNA: TGTGCCAGCTCACCACAGGGGTTCGACGAGCAGTACTTC
J gene: TRBJ1-2; V gene: TRBV27; D gene: .; clone size: .; CDR3 protein: CASSPDMTNYGYTF; CDR3 DNA: TGTGCCAGCAGCCCTGACATGACTAACTATGGCTACACCTTC
J gene: TRBJ1-5; V gene: TRBV6-5; D gene: TRBD1; clone size: .; CDR3 protein: CASSFRTGSNQPQHF; CDR3 DNA: TGTGCCAGCAGTTTCCGGACAGGTAGCAATCAGCCCCAGCATTTT
J gene: TRBJ1-1; V gene: TRBV3-1/TRBV3-2; D gene: .; clone size: .; CDR3 protein: CASSQGRTEAFF; CDR3 DNA: TGTGCCAGCAGCCAGGGGAGGACTGAAGCTTTCTTT
J gene: TRBJ2-7; V gene: TRBV7-9; D gene: .; clone size: .; CDR3 protein: CASSFPRAHSPYEQYF; CDR3 DNA: TGTGCCAGCAGTTTTCCCAGGGCCCACTCACCCTACGAGCAGTACTTC
J gene: TRBJ2-1; V gene: TRBV9; D gene: .; clone size: .; CDR3 protein: CASSVVQGMKFF; CDR3 DNA: TGTGCCAGCAGCGTAGTTCAGGGGATGAAGTTCTTC
J gene: TRBJ2-7; V gene: TRBV5-6; D gene: TRBD2; clone size: .; CDR3 protein: CASSTYLAGRSSYEQYF; CDR3 DNA: TGTGCCAGCAGCACCTACTTAGCGGGACGGAGCTCCTACGAGCAGTACTTC
J gene: TRBJ2-4; V gene: TRBV5-4; D gene: .; clone size: .; CDR3 protein: CASSMFAGLGNIQYF; CDR3 DNA: TGTGCCAGCAGCATGTTTGCGGGGTTGGGAAACATTCAGTACTTC
J gene: TRBJ1-5; V gene: TRBV10-3; D gene: .; clone size: few; CDR3 protein: CAISGPSGSQPQHF; CDR3 DNA: TGTGCCATCAGTGGCCCTTCAGGGTCTCAGCCCCAGCATTTT
J gene: TRBJ2-2; V gene: TRBV10-1; D gene: .; clone size: few; CDR3 protein: CASSRLRVADTGELFF; CDR3 DNA: TGCGCCAGCTCCCGTCTAAGAGTCGCGGACACCGGGGAGCTGTTTTTT
J gene: TRBJ1-3; V gene: TRBV4-1; D gene: .; clone size: .; CDR3 protein: CASSQDVRGVRNTIYF; CDR3 DNA: TGCGCCAGCAGCCAAGACGTACGGGGAGTAAGAAACACCATATATTTT